This T cell receptor beta chain came from a study of CD8+CD57+ T cells in acquired aplastic anemia. The study's findings and limits: A set of around 30 CD8+ CDR3 sequences was shared between patients and controls, and these sequences appeared highly expressed in patients. Controls and patients did not differ significantly in CD8+ Simpson's diversity.

As regards this clonotype: The antigen is undetermined.

With 2 bases removed from V and 0 bases from J, the gap between germline ends came to 8 bases. The CDR3 spans 14 residues. From germline, CDR1 is SGHRS and CDR2 YFSETQ. Sequencing involved patients with CD8+CD57+ cell expansion previously shown by flow cytometry. Genomic DNA served as template for TCR beta VDJ and CDR3 profiling. TCRdb recomputed calls from the reads with MiXCR, one row per CDR3 protein. The sample records 150,000 to 160,000 distinct CDR3 sequences, 52% being singletons. This sequence originates from a human donor with aplastic anemia. This chain uses TRBV5-1 with TRBJ2-5; perhaps TRBD2 as D (5 bases). The sample consisted of sorted CD4+, CD8+, or CD8+CD57+ T cells (not recorded which) from PBMCs. The CDR3 DNA is TGCGCCAGCAGCTTCGGAGCGGACCAAGAGACCCAGTACTTC. Translating it yields CASSFGADQETQYF.